The entry below describes one TCR beta chain. What it recognizes is unknown. This CDR3 contains 13 residues. V was clipped by 7 bases and J by 1 base; unmatched bases: 1. CDR1 is SGHRS and CDR2 is YFSETQ in the germline V gene. These data come from a study of T cell responses to AZD1222 COVID-19 vaccine. Study information: Whether given at about 4 or about 12 weeks, second doses were pooled. Study conclusions and caveats: Repertoire collection took place solely once the T cell response had peaked.

Measured with immunoSEQ multiplex PCR; TCRdb has only the in-frame clones, and not every one. The sample shows tens of thousands of clones, about 89% of them seen only once. The J gene is TRBJ2-2, the V gene TRBV5-1; 7 nucleotides align to TRBD2. The sequence was obtained from an adult in good health. Here the sequenced sample was peripheral blood, taken on day 0 of AZD1222 vaccination. The CDR3 sequence is CASRGVNTGELFF. The CDR3 bases are TGCGCCAGCCGGGGGGTGAACACCGGGGAGCTGTTTTTT.